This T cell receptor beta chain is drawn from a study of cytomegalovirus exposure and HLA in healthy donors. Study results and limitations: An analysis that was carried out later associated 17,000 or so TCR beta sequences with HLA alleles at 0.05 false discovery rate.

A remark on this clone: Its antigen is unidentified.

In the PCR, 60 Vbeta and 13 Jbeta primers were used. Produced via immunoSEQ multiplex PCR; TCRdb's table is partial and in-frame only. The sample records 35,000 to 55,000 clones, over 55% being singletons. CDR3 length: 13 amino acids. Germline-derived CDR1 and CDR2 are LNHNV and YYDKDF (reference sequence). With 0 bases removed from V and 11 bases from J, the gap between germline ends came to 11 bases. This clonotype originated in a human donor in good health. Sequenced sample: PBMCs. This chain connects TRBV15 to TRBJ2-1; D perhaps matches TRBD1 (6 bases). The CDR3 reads CATSRDLGGQQFF. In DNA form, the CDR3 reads TGTGCCACCAGCAGAGATTTAGGGGGTCAGCAGTTCTTC.